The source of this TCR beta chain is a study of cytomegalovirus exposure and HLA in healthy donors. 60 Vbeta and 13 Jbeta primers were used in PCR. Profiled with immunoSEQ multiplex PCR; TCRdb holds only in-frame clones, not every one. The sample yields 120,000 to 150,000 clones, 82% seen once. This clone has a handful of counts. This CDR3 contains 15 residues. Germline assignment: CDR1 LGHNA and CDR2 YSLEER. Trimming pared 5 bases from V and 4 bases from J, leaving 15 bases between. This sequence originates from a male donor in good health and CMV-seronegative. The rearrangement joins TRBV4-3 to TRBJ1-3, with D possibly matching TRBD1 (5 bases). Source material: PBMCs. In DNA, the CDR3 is TGCGCCAGCAGCTCAGATACAGGATCAGGAAACACCATATATTTT. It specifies CASSSDTGSGNTIYF.